One and the same sample provided the 15 T cell receptor beta chains below, sequenced in a study of siplizumab effects on memory and regulatory T cells. Profiled with immunoSEQ multiplex PCR; TCRdb holds only in-frame clones, not every one. The sample gives over 85,000 clones, around 94% of which show up once; roughly 0.3% is in the top ten. Specimen: non-Treg CD4+ T cells sorted from blood. These receptors all come from a human donor in good health.

The V call is TRBV2, the J call TRBJ2-1, with TRBD2 matching over 8 bases. J was trimmed by 7 bases and V by 6 bases; bases with no gene match: 5. The CDR3 has 13 amino acids. Germline V gives CDR1 SNHLY, CDR2 FYNNEI. CDR3 sequence reads: CASRGGGMNEQFF. The DNA of the CDR3 is TGTGCCAGCAGGGGCGGGGGGATGAATGAGCAGTTCTTC.

The V call is TRBV5-1, the J call TRBJ1-2; 10 bases are shared with TRBD1. The germline gives CDR1 SGHRS, CDR2 YFSETQ. CDR3 size: 15 residues. Germline trimming cut 0 bases from V and 7 bases from J; bases unmatched to any gene: 6. CDR3 in amino acids: CASSLVAGTGAGYTF. The CDR3 region has the DNA TGCGCCAGCAGCTTGGTGGCCGGGACAGGGGCTGGCTACACCTTC.

This clone was seen more than once but under ten times. The V call is TRBV20-1, the J call TRBJ1-5, with D uncertain. This CDR3 contains 11 residues. The germline V gene encodes CDR1 DFQATT and CDR2 SNEGSKA (reference sequence). V lost 4 bases to trimming and J lost 3 bases, with 4 bases between them. The CDR3 loop reads CSAMDNQPQHF. CDR3 DNA sequence: TGCAGTGCTATGGACAATCAGCCCCAGCATTTT.

The chain joins TRBV9 to TRBJ1-1; a possible D gene is TRBD1 (6 bases). The germline V gene encodes CDR1 SGDLS and CDR2 YYNGEE. V was trimmed by 6 bases and J by 0 bases, leaving 12 bases between them. The CDR3 consists of 14 residues. CDR3 sequence (DNA): TGTGCCAGCAACGAGGGGGGGTTGAACACTGAAGCTTTCTTT. The encoded protein is CASNEGGLNTEAFF.

The chain joins TRBV5-4 to TRBJ2-1, with 12 bases identical to TRBD1. V lost 5 bases, J lost 12 bases, and 9 bases stayed unmatched. The germline V gene encodes CDR1 SGHNT and CDR2 YYREEE (reference sequence). The CDR3 has 14 amino acids. In DNA, the CDR3 is TGTGCCAGCAGTTACGGGACAGGGGGCCCCGGGCAGTTCTTC. This encodes CASSYGTGGPGQFF. The whole variable domain, filled in from reference TRBV5-4 and TRBJ2-1, reads ETGVTQSPTHLIKTRGQQVTLRCSSQSGHNTVSWYQQALGQGPQFIFQYYREEENGRGNFPPRFSGLQFPNYSSELNVNALELDDSALYLCASSYGTGGPGQFFGPGTRLTVL.

The V and J genes are TRBV4-1 and TRBJ2-1, with 8 positions matching TRBD2. Germline V gene sequence: CDR1 MGHRA, CDR2 YSYEKL. The V gene end was trimmed by 4 bases and the J gene end by 4 bases; junction bases not matched to a gene: 6. The CDR3 has 15 amino acids. The CDR3 reads CASSPGGAEYNEQFF. In nucleotides, the CDR3 is TGCGCCAGCAGCCCCGGGGGGGCCGAATACAATGAGCAGTTCTTC.

The gene calls are TRBV2 and TRBJ2-1; 10 bases map to TRBD1. This CDR3 has 12 amino acids. The trim removed 8 bases at V and 6 bases at J, leaving 1 base unmatched. Looked up from germline, CDR1 is SNHLY and CDR2 is FYNNEI. For the CDR3, the DNA is TGTGCCAGCCGGACAGGGGGCAATGAGCAGTTCTTC. It encodes CASRTGGNEQFF.

V gene TRBV9 combines with J gene TRBJ2-3, with a weak D call TRBD1 (6 bases). Germline CDR1 SGDLS, CDR2 YYNGEE. The V end was cut by 2 bases, the J end by 4 bases, with 8 bases between. This CDR3 is built from 13 residues. CDR3 nucleotides: TGTGCCAGCAGCGTCGAGGGGGCAGATACGCAGTATTTT. It codes for CASSVEGADTQYF.

The chain links TRBV7-6 to TRBJ2-3; a weak D match, TRBD1 (6 bases). CDR1 is SGHVS, CDR2 FNYEAQ, per germline. Trimming took off 5 bases at V and 5 bases at J, with 17 bases between the two ends. The CDR3 length is 15 residues. The CDR3 sequence: CASSADPPRGDTQYF. CDR3 nucleotide sequence: TGTGCCAGCAGCGCGGACCCTCCCAGGGGAGATACGCAGTATTTT. The full variable domain, completed using reference TRBV7-6 and TRBJ2-3, is GAGVSQSPRYKVTKRGQDVALRCDPISGHVSLYWYRQALGQGPEFLTYFNYEAQQDKSGLPNDRFSAERPEGSISTLTIQRTEQRDSAMYRCASSADPPRGDTQYFGPGTRLTVL.

The chain employs TRBV5-1 and TRBJ1-1, with 10 bases fitting TRBD1. CDR1 is SGHRS, CDR2 YFSETQ, per germline. This CDR3 has 15 residues. After removal of 4 bases from V and 5 bases from J, the junction contained 8 bases not matched to a gene. The DNA for the CDR3 is TGCGCCAGCAGCGACGGACAGGGGGAAGGGACTGAAGCTTTCTTT. Translating it yields CASSDGQGEGTEAFF.

J is TRBJ2-2 and V is TRBV5-1, with unresolved D. This CDR3 has 16 amino acids. V lost 5 bases and J lost 1, with 15 bases in between. The germline gives CDR1 SGHRS, CDR2 YFSETQ. The CDR3 protein is CASSPLGLGNTGELFF. The CDR3 DNA sequence: TGCGCCAGCAGTCCTCTCGGGCTCGGGAACACCGGGGAGCTGTTTTTT.

This sequence joins TRBV27 and TRBJ2-3, with D possibly being TRBD2 (5 bases). Germline CDR1 reads MNHEY; CDR2 reads SMNVEV (reference sequence). V was pared by 6 bases and J by 0 bases, with 16 bases between. The CDR3 sequence is 16 residues long. The CDR3 coding sequence is TGTGCCAGCAGGCGTAAAGGGAGTTCTAGCACAGATACGCAGTATTTT. This encodes CASRRKGSSSTDTQYF.

This chain links TRBV5-1 with TRBJ2-3; TRBD2 matches 9 bases. CDR1 is SGHRS and CDR2 is YFSETQ in the germline V gene. The CDR3 runs 16 residues. V lost 0 bases and J lost 2; bases outside the gene matches: 4. The CDR3 DNA reads TGCGCCAGCAGCTTGGAATCTAGCGGGGTCACAGATACGCAGTATTTT. Its translation is CASSLESSGVTDTQYF.

V gene TRBV30 combines with J gene TRBJ2-4, with unresolved D. Germline V gene data show CDR1 as GTSNPN and CDR2 as SVGIG (reference sequence). The CDR3 loop spans 11 amino acids. V gave up 2 bases and J gave up 8 bases, with 7 bases separating them. CDR3 bases: TGTGCCTGGAGTCTCTTCGACATTCAGTACTTC. Translation gives CAWSLFDIQYF.

V and J are TRBV18 and TRBJ2-1; D tentatively fits TRBD1 or TRBD2 (5 bases each). The CDR3 extends over 15 amino acids. The V and J ends lost 6 bases and 2 bases respectively, with 14 bases between them. The germline V gene encodes CDR1 KGHSH and CDR2 LQKENI. The CDR3 DNA sequence: TGTGCCAGCTCCGAAAGCCTGGGGGCCTACAATGAGCAGTTCTTC. Translating gives CASSESLGAYNEQFF.